The 18 T cell receptor beta chains below all came from one sample that was sequenced in a study of spatial heterogeneity in lung cancer. MiXCR, run by TCRdb on the 5' RACE reads, gives a single entry per CDR3 protein. The data show about 7,800 distinct CDR3 sequences, over 7.5% seen once. Time point noted: sample taken at primary tumor resection. The starting material was PBMCs, obtained at surgery. Receptors were obtained from a male donor with early-stage non-small cell lung cancer.

Ten or more counts support this clonotype. The genes are TRBV6-2 or TRBV6-3 and TRBJ2-7; 9 bases align to TRBD1. Unmatched junction bases numbered 9, after V lost 2 bases and J lost 7 bases. The germline CDR1 and CDR2 sequences are MNHEY and SVGEGT. The CDR3 length is 15 residues. For the CDR3, the DNA is TGTGCCAGCAGTTACCACGGGACAGGGATCGAGGAGCAGTACTTC. It yields the protein CASSYHGTGIEEQYF.

The sample holds many counts of this clonotype. V usage is TRBV29-1 and J usage is TRBJ1-1; the D gene is possibly TRBD1 (6 bases). The V gene's germline CDR1 is SQVTM and CDR2 ANQGSEA. The V and J ends lost 3 bases and 6 bases respectively, with 14 bases between them. This CDR3 comprises 13 residues. The CDR3 is CSVDRRGGSEAFF. The CDR3 bases are TGCAGCGTTGATCGCAGGGGAGGCTCTGAAGCTTTCTTT.

This clonotype has at least ten counts. The chain employs TRBV11-2 and TRBJ1-5, with 9 bases that match TRBD1. This CDR3 contains 20 residues. V shed 2 bases and J 0 bases; nucleotides not matched to a gene: 14. Germline V lookup: CDR1 SGHAT, CDR2 FQNNGV. Here the CDR3 DNA reads TGTGCCAGCAGCTTACAGGAAGTCCCACACAGGGGGCCTAGCAATCAGCCCCAGCATTTT. Its protein is CASSLQEVPHRGPSNQPQHF.

The sample holds a few counts of this clonotype. This rearrangement joins TRBV27 to TRBJ1-5, with 8 nucleotides matching TRBD1. V was clipped by 6 bases and J by 5 bases; unmatched bases: 3. The CDR3 extends over 13 amino acids. Germline CDR1 and CDR2: MNHEY and SMNVEV (reference sequence). In DNA, the CDR3 is TGTGCCAGCAGATCACAGGGGGATCAGCCCCAGCATTTT. This codes for CASRSQGDQPQHF.

This clonotype was detected only a few times. The V and J genes are TRBV7-9 and TRBJ2-3; unclear D gene. The ends were cut back, 2 bases at V and 2 bases at J, with 8 bases in the middle. The germline CDR1 and CDR2 sequences are SEHNR and FQNEAQ (reference sequence). CDR3 length: 14 amino acids. The CDR3 loop is CASSLLLNTDTQYF. CDR3 nucleotide sequence: TGTGCCAGCAGCTTACTTTTAAACACAGATACGCAGTATTTT.

The chain employs TRBV7-9 and TRBJ1-1; D ambiguous. The CDR3 length is 11 residues. V was trimmed by 5 bases and J by 10 bases, leaving 11 bases between them. Germline CDR1 is SEHNR and CDR2 is FQNEAQ (reference sequence). This CDR3 reads CASSPRPGAFF. In DNA, the CDR3 is TGTGCCAGCAGCCCTAGGCCAGGAGCTTTCTTT.

This clonotype was counted ten times or more. This chain links TRBV4-1 with TRBJ2-1; 10 bases are a match to TRBD2. V gave up 3 bases and J gave up 8 bases; unmatched junction bases: 13. Germline V gene sequence: CDR1 MGHRA, CDR2 YSYEKL. The CDR3 has 17 residues. The CDR3 loop is CASSHFPLAGDVHEQFF. The CDR3 bases are TGCGCCAGCAGCCATTTTCCGCTAGCGGGAGATGTCCATGAGCAGTTCTTC.

The V and J genes are TRBV6-2 or TRBV6-3 and TRBJ2-1; 8 nucleotides line up with TRBD2. Germline CDR1 is MNHEY and CDR2 is SVGEGT. V was clipped by 4 bases and J by 7 bases; unmatched bases: 6. CDR3 size: 14 residues. CDR3 region: CASSSGGPVNEQFF. The CDR3 bases are TGTGCCAGCAGTTCGGGAGGGCCAGTAAATGAGCAGTTCTTC.

To note about this clonotype: A much more abundant neighbour one base away suggests this may be a read error. The chain joins TRBV5-6 to TRBJ2-7, with D unresolved. The CDR3 sequence is 13 residues long. V shed 3 bases and J shed 0 bases, with 7 bases lying between them. Germline V lookup: CDR1 SGHDT, CDR2 YYEEEE. The CDR3 DNA is TGTGCCAGCAGCTCCGGGTCCTCCTACGAGCAGTACTTC. Protein product: CASSSGSSYEQYF.

This clonotype was detected ten times or more. As DNA, the CDR3 is TGTGCCACGGGCACAGGGGGACTATTGGAGCAGTACTTC. As protein: CATGTGGLLEQYF. The J gene is TRBJ2-7, the V gene TRBV24-1; a weak D match, TRBD1 (8 bases). CDR3 length: 13 residues. Germline assignment: CDR1 KGHDR and CDR2 SFDVKD. V was pared by 10 bases and J by 7 bases, with 19 bases between.

Ten or more counts support this clonotype. This chain joins TRBV12-3 or TRBV12-4 and TRBJ2-1; D possibly corresponds to TRBD2 (6 bases). This CDR3 comprises 13 residues. V gave up 8 bases and J gave up 0 bases, with 8 bases separating them. CDR3 in amino acids: CASGRDSYNEQFF. In DNA form, the CDR3 reads TGTGCCAGCGGGCGGGACTCCTACAATGAGCAGTTCTTC.

This clonotype was seen many times. The J gene is TRBJ2-1, the V gene TRBV12-3 or TRBV12-4, with D perhaps TRBD1 (5 bases). The ends were cut back, 2 bases at V and 4 bases at J, with 6 bases in the middle. The CDR3 has 13 amino acids. The CDR3 sequence: CASSLKGYNEQFF. The CDR3 DNA follows: TGTGCCAGCAGTTTAAAGGGGTACAATGAGCAGTTCTTC.

This clonotype was seen repeatedly, ten times or more. This rearrangement joins TRBV3-1 to TRBJ2-5; TRBD1 or TRBD2 may be the D gene (5 bases each). This CDR3 contains 15 residues. Germline V gene lookup returns CDR1 LGHDT and CDR2 YNNKEL (reference sequence). With 3 bases removed from V and 1 base from J, the gap between germline ends came to 12 bases. Here the CDR3 DNA reads TGTGCCAGCAGCCATGATCCGGGACCCCAAGAGACCCAGTACTTC. Protein: CASSHDPGPQETQYF.

The rearrangement uses TRBV7-9 and TRBJ1-1; D is unclear. The CDR3 runs to 15 residues. The V end lost 2 bases, the J end lost 3 bases, and 13 bases lay between the germline ends. The germline CDR1 and CDR2 sequences are SEHNR and FQNEAQ (reference sequence). The CDR3 loop is CASSLLYGRDTEAFF. CDR3 DNA sequence: TGTGCCAGCAGCTTATTATACGGGCGGGACACTGAAGCTTTCTTT.

This clonotype was counted many times. The chain links TRBV9 to TRBJ2-3; unclear D gene. Germline values: CDR1 SGDLS, CDR2 YYNGEE. CDR3 size: 13 residues. V lost 0 bases and J lost 4, with 6 bases in between. This CDR3 reads CASSVALADTQYF. For the CDR3, the DNA is TGTGCCAGCAGCGTAGCTCTTGCAGATACGCAGTATTTT. The whole variable domain, remainder taken from reference TRBV9 and TRBJ2-3, is DSGVTQTPKHLITATGQRVTLRCSPRSGDLSVYWYQQSLDQGLQFLIQYYNGEERAKGNILERFSAQQFPDLHSELNLSSLELGDSALYFCASSVALADTQYFGPGTRLTVL.

This clonotype was detected many times. The chain couples TRBV10-3 to TRBJ2-6; 9 positions agree with TRBD1. The germline gives CDR1 ENHRY, CDR2 SYGVKD. The CDR3 consists of 19 residues. J lost 1 base, V lost 8 bases, and 15 bases had no gene match. This CDR3 is CAIRGTGQGGLSGANVLTF. DNA of the CDR3: TGTGCCATCCGCGGGACAGGGCAAGGTGGCCTATCTGGGGCCAACGTCCTGACTTTC.

This clonotype has at least ten counts. The rearrangement uses TRBV6-1 and TRBJ1-5, with TRBD1 identical over 11 bases. V was pared by 6 bases and J by 8 bases, with 9 bases of the junction left unmatched. The CDR3 is 15 residues long. CDR1 is MNHNS, CDR2 SASEGT, per germline. The CDR3 DNA sequence: TGTGCCAGCAGGGGACAGGGGGGGAATTCGGAGCCCCAGCATTTT. It is translated as CASRGQGGNSEPQHF.

This clonotype was counted many times. The chain links TRBV10-3 to TRBJ2-7; D remains ambiguous. Germline V lookup: CDR1 ENHRY, CDR2 SYGVKD. V lost 6 bases, J lost 0 bases, and 3 bases lay in between. The CDR3 has 11 amino acids. The CDR3 DNA reads as TGTGCCATCAGCATCTCCTACGAGCAGTACTTC. Translation: CAISISYEQYF.